The 3 T cell receptor beta chains below were found in one sample sequenced in a study of cytomegalovirus exposure and HLA in healthy donors. Generated by immunoSEQ multiplex PCR, the TCRdb table keeps only in-frame clones and is missing some. The sample comprises more than 110,000 clones, approximately 94% of which are singletons, and approximately 1.8% rests with the top ten. Input material: PBMCs. The source is a man younger than 35 in good health and CMV-seropositive.

The genes are TRBV13 and TRBJ2-3; 7 bases are a match to TRBD2. The CDR3 has 16 amino acids. In germline, CDR1 is PRHDT, CDR2 FYEKMQ (reference sequence). V shed 5 bases, J shed 2 bases, and the junction held 10 bases outside the gene matches. CDR3 nucleotide sequence: TGTGCCAGCAGCCAACGGGGAGGGTTCTACACAGATACGCAGTATTTT. It codes for CASSQRGGFYTDTQYF.

V is TRBV4-1 and J is TRBJ1-5; 7 bases are a match to TRBD1. The CDR3 runs to 19 residues. Trimming took 1 base from V and 1 from J; bases not matched to a gene: 13. In germline, CDR1 is MGHRA, CDR2 YSYEKL. The CDR3 loop is CASSQVDVGGLGSNQPQHF. Written as DNA, the CDR3 is TGCGCCAGCAGCCAAGTTGACGTAGGGGGCTTAGGGAGCAATCAGCCCCAGCATTTT.

The gene calls are TRBV6-4 and TRBJ1-2; the D gene is possibly TRBD1 (5 bases). The germline V gene has CDR1 MRHNA and CDR2 SNTAGT. V was clipped by 7 bases and J by 2 bases, with 5 bases between them. The CDR3 extends over 11 amino acids. The CDR3 nucleotides are TGTGCCAGCAAGGGGAACTATGGCTACACCTTC. It specifies CASKGNYGYTF.